The 5 T cell receptor beta chains listed next were all sequenced from one sample in a study of blood T cell repertoires in COVID-19 (dated by TCRdb to about 2020). The library was made by the immunoSEQ multiplex PCR assay. This is the immuneACCESS table as TCRdb keeps it, with only in-frame sequences that have V and J called. A part of the clones is gone; compared with another copy, unresolved V genes explain less than half, and the rest is unexplained. In this sample the table shows 50,000 to 65,000 clones, 85% of which occur a single time. Together, the top ten hold less than 20% of the sample. Sequenced input: peripheral blood. The receptors were gathered from a human donor in a cohort sampled during active COVID-19.

V gene TRBV10-1 combines with J gene TRBJ2-7; unclear D gene. CDR3 length: 13 residues. Trimming took off 8 bases at V and 4 bases at J, with 15 bases between the two ends. Germline-derived CDR1 and CDR2 are WNHNN and SYGVQD (reference sequence). CDR3: CASSPTLGYEQYF. CDR3 nucleotide sequence: TGCGCCAGCTCCCCCACGCTCGGTTACGAGCAGTACTTC.

In this sample, this clone turned up once. The gene calls are TRBV29-1 and TRBJ2-1; a possible D gene is TRBD1 (5 bases). V lost 3 bases and J 2 bases, leaving 14 bases between the germline ends. The CDR3 runs 15 residues. Germline V gene sequence: CDR1 SQVTM, CDR2 ANQGSEA. CDR3 protein: CSVDLGRSAYNEQFF. As DNA, the CDR3 is TGCAGCGTTGACTTGGGGCGGTCCGCCTACAATGAGCAGTTCTTC.

The chain is built from TRBV28 and TRBJ2-7; 8 bases align to TRBD1. This CDR3 spans 13 amino acids. The trim removed 4 bases at V and 6 bases at J, leaving 5 bases unmatched. Germline loops: CDR1 MDHEN, CDR2 SYDVKM. The CDR3 protein is CASSSTGTGEQYF. The CDR3 DNA reads TGTGCCAGCAGTTCCACAGGGACAGGCGAGCAGTACTTC.

In this sample, this clone turned up a few times. This sequence joins TRBV28 and TRBJ1-6; 7 bases are shared with TRBD1. Germline loops: CDR1 MDHEN, CDR2 SYDVKM. This CDR3 contains 14 residues. With V trimmed by 6 bases and J by 6 bases, 5 bases remained unmatched. DNA of the CDR3: TGTGCCAGCAGGCCCGGGACAGTTAATTCACCCCTCCACTTT. It is translated as CASRPGTVNSPLHF. Full variable domain (rest looked up from reference TRBV28 and TRBJ1-6): DVKVTQSSRYLVKRTGEKVFLECVQDMDHENMFWYRQDPGLGLRLIYFSYDVKMKEKGDIPEGYSVSREKKERFSLILESASTNQTSMYLCASRPGTVNSPLHFGNGTRLTVT.

This chain connects TRBV5-1 to TRBJ1-2; D uncertain. The CDR3 is made up of 15 amino acids. Germline V gives CDR1 SGHRS, CDR2 YFSETQ. V was clipped by 0 bases and J by 2 bases, with 11 bases between them. CDR3 region: CASSLGTQVNYGYTF. The CDR3 DNA is TGCGCCAGCAGCTTGGGCACTCAGGTGAACTATGGCTACACCTTC.